This T cell receptor beta chain was profiled in a study of T-cell memory formation after mild COVID-19. Study-wide results and limits: Day 37-peaking second-wave clones had unconfirmed SARS-CoV-2 specificity.

Comments on this clonotype: The antigen remains unidentified.

Each CDR3 protein gets one entry after TCRdb re-called the 5' RACE reads with MiXCR. This sample yields about 440,000 distinct CDR3 sequences, of which approximately 20% are seen a single time; 8.4% belongs to the top ten. The receptor's source is an adult woman who had mild COVID-19 (a few samples of this study predate the infection). Cell type and time point are not known. Sequencing was carried out using PBMCs or a T cell subset sorted from them (not recorded which).

The CDR3 DNA reads TGTGCCAGCAGCTTGGGCAAGGGGGGCGGGGAGCTGTTTTTT. It specifies CASSLGKGGGELFF. The J gene is TRBJ2-2, the V gene TRBV7-2, with D perhaps given as TRBD1 or TRBD2 (6 bases each). The CDR3 runs to 14 residues. Trimming pared 3 bases from V and 7 bases from J, leaving 12 bases between. Germline V CDR1 and CDR2: SGHTA, FQGNSA. Full variable domain (missing parts from reference TRBV7-2 and TRBJ2-2): GAGVSQSPSNKVTEKGKDVELRCDPISGHTALYWYRQSLGQGLEFLIYFQGNSAPDKSGLPSDRFSAERTGGSVSTLTIQRTQQEDSAVYLCASSLGKGGGELFFGEGSRLTVL.